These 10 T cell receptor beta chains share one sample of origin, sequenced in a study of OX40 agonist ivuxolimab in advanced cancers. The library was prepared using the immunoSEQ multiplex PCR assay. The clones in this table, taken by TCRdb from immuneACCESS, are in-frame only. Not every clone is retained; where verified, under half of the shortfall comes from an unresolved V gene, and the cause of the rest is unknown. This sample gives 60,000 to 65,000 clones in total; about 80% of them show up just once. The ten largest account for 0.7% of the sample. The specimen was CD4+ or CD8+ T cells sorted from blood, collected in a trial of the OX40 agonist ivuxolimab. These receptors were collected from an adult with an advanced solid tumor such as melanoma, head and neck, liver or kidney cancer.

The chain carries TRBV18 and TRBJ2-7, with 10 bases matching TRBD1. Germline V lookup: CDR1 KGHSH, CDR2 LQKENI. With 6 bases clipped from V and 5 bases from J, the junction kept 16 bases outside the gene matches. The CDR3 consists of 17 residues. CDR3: CASSLIPPGTGVDEQYF. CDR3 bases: TGTGCCAGCTCCCTCATCCCTCCTGGGACAGGGGTCGACGAGCAGTACTTC.

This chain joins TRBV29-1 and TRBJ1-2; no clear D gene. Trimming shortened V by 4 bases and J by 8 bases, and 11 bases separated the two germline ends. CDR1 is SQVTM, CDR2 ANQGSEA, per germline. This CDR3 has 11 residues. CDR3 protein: CSVGPAGGYTF. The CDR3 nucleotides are TGCAGCGTTGGTCCGGCGGGGGGCTACACCTTC.

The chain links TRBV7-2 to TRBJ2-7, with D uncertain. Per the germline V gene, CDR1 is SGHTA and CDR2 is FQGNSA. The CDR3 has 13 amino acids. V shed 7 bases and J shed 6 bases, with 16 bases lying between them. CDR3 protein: CASTNAVVGEQYF. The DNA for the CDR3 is TGTGCCAGCACCAACGCAGTCGTGGGCGAGCAGTACTTC. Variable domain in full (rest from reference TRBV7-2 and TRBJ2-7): GAGVSQSPSNKVTEKGKDVELRCDPISGHTALYWYRQSLGQGLEFLIYFQGNSAPDKSGLPSDRFSAERTGGSVSTLTIQRTQQEDSAVYLCASTNAVVGEQYFGPGTRLTVT.

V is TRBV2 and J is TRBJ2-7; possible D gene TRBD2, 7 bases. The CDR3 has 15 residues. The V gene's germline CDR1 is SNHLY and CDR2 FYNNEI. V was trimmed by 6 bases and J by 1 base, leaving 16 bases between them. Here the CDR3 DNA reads TGTGCCAGCAGGGAGCGGGACACTTATTCCTACGAGCAGTACTTC. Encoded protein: CASRERDTYSYEQYF.

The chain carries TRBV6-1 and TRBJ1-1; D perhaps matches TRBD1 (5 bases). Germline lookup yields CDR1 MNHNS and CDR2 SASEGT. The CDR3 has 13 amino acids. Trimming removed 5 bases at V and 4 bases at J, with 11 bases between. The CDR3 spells CASSYKGPTEAFF. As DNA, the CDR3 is TGTGCCAGCAGTTATAAGGGGCCCACTGAAGCTTTCTTT.

The CDR3 DNA reads as TGTGCCAGCAGCTTGGTCGGAGGGACCCAGTACTTC. Its protein is CASSLVGGTQYF. The chain couples TRBV7-9 to TRBJ2-5; possible D gene TRBD2, 5 bases. V lost 3 bases to trimming and J lost 7 bases, with 9 bases between them. CDR3 length: 12 amino acids. The V gene's germline CDR1 is SEHNR and CDR2 FQNEAQ (reference sequence).

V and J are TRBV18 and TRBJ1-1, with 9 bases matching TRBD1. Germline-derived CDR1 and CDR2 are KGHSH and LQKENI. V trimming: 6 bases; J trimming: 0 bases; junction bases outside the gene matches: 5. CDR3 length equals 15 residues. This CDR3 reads CASSGTGSVNTEAFF. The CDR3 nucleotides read TGTGCCAGCTCGGGGACAGGGTCAGTGAACACTGAAGCTTTCTTT.

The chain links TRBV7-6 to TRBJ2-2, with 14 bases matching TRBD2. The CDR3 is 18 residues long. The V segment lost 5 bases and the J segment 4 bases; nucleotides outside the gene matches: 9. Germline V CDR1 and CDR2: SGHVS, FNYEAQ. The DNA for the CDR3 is TGTGCCAGCAGCCACCGACTAGCGGGAGGGTCCTCCACCGGGGAGCTGTTTTTT. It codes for CASSHRLAGGSSTGELFF.

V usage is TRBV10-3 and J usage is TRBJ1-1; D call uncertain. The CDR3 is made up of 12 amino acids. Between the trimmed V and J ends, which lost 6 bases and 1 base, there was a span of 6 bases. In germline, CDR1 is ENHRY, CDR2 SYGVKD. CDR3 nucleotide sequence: TGTGCCATCAGCCCCGGGAACACTGAAGCTTTCTTT. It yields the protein CAISPGNTEAFF.

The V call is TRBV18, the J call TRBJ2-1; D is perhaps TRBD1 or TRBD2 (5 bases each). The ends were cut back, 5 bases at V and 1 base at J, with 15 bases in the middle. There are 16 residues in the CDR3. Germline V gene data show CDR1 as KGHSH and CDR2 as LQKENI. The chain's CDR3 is CASSTSGTRSYNEQFF. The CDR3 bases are TGTGCCAGCTCAACCAGTGGGACGAGGTCCTACAATGAGCAGTTCTTC.